The T cell receptor beta chain described here comes from a study of control samples from healthy donors and cancer patients. The J segment lost 10 bases and the V segment lost 3 bases, leaving 8 bases of the junction unmatched. Germline lookup yields CDR1 SEHNR and CDR2 FQNEAQ (reference sequence). CDR3 length: 16 residues. Method: immunoSEQ multiplex PCR; TCRdb's copy keeps in-frame clones and lacks some. The repertoire has 250,000 to 300,000 clones, about 80% of them found once; the top ten carry 10% to 15%. The material sequenced was PBMCs. The source of this sequence is an older woman with lung cancer. This chain connects TRBV7-9 to TRBJ2-1, with 14 positions matching TRBD2. The CDR3 bases are TGTGCCAGCAGCTTCGGGACTAGCGGGGGAGGTCGAGAGCAGTTCTTC. It encodes CASSFGTSGGGREQFF.